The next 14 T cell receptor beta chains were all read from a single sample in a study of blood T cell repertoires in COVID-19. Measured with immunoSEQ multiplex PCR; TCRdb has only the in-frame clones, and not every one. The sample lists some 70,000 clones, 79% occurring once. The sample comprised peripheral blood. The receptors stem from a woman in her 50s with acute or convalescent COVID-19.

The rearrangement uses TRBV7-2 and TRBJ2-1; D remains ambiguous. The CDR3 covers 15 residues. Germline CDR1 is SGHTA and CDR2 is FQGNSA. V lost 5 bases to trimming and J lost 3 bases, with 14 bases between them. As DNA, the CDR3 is TGTGCCAGCAGCCACCGACATACGGACTACAATGAGCAGTTCTTC. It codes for CASSHRHTDYNEQFF.

CDR3 amino acids: CATKDYRQNNEKLFF. The CDR3 coding sequence is TGTGCCACGAAGGATTACAGACAAAACAATGAAAAACTGTTTTTT. The gene calls are TRBV19 and TRBJ1-4, with D hard to call. Trimming took 10 bases from V and 5 from J, leaving 20 bases between them. Germline V lookup: CDR1 LNHDA, CDR2 SQIVND (reference sequence). This CDR3 has 15 residues.

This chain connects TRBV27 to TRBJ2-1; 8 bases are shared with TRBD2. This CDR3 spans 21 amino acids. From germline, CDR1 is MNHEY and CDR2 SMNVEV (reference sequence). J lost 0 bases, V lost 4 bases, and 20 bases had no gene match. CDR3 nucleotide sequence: TGTGCCAGCAGTTGTTCATTAGGCGGGAGGCCCCTCTCTAGCTCCTACAATGAGCAGTTCTTC. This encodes CASSCSLGGRPLSSSYNEQFF.

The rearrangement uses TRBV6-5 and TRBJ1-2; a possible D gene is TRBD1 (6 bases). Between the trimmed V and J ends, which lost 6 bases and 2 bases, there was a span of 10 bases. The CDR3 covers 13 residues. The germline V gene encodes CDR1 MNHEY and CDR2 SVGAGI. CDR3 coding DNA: TGTGCCAGCAGATATACAGGGAACTATGGCTACACCTTC. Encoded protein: CASRYTGNYGYTF.

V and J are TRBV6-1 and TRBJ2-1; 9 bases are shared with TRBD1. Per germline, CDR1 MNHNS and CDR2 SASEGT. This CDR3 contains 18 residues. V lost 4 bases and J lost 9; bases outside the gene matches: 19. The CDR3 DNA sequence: TGTGCCAGCAGTGCCGTCGTTCTCGGACAGGGGAGGAACGGTGAGCAGTTCTTC. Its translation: CASSAVVLGQGRNGEQFF.

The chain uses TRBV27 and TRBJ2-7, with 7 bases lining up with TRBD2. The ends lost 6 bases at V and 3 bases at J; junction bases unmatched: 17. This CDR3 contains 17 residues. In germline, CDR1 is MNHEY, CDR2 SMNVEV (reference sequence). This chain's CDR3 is CASRRRSGTSSSYEQYF. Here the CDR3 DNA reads TGTGCCAGCAGGAGGAGAAGCGGGACCTCTTCAAGCTACGAGCAGTACTTC.

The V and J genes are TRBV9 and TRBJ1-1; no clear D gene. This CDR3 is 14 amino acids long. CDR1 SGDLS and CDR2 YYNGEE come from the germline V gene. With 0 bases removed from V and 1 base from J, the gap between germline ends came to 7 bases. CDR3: CASSVDSRNTEAFF. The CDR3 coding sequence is TGTGCCAGCAGCGTAGACAGCCGGAACACTGAAGCTTTCTTT.

CDR3 loop: CASSPRTSSYEQYF. The CDR3 region has the DNA TGTGCCAGCTCACCCAGGACTAGTTCCTACGAGCAGTACTTC. The gene calls are TRBV18 and TRBJ2-7; 7 bases are shared with TRBD2. The CDR3 length is 14 residues. Looked up from germline, CDR1 is KGHSH and CDR2 is LQKENI. J lost 1 base, V lost 3 bases, and 3 bases had no gene match.

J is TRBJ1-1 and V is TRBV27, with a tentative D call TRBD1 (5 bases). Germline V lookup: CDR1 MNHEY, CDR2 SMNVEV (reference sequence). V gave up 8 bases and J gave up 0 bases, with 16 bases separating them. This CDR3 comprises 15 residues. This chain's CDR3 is CASSKGSRLNTEAFF. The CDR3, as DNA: TGTGCCAGCTCCAAGGGGTCCCGATTGAACACTGAAGCTTTCTTT.

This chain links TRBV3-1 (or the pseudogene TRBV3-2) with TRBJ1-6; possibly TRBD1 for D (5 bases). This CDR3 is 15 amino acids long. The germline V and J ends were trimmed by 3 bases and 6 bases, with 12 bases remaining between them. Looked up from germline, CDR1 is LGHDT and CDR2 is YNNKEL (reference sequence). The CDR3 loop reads CASSQGGRINSPLHF. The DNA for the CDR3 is TGTGCCAGCAGCCAGGGGGGACGGATTAATTCACCCCTCCACTTT.

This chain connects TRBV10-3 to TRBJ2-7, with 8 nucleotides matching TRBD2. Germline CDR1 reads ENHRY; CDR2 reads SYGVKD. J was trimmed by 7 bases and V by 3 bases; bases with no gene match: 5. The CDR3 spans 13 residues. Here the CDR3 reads CAISDPKREEQYF. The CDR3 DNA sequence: TGTGCCATCAGTGACCCGAAGCGGGAGGAGCAGTACTTC.

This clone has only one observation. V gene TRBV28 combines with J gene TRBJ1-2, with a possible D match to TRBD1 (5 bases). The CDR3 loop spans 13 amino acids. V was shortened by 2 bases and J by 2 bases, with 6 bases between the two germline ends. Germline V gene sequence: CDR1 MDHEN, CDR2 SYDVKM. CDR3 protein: CASSLDRNYGYTF. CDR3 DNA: TGTGCCAGCAGTTTAGACAGAAACTATGGCTACACCTTC.

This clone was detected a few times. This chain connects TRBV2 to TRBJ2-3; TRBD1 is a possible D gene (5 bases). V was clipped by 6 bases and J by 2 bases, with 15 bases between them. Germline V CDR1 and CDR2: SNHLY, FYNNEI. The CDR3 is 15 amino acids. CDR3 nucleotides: TGTGCCAGCAGGGGGCCCGATCTGCACACAGATACGCAGTATTTT. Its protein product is CASRGPDLHTDTQYF.

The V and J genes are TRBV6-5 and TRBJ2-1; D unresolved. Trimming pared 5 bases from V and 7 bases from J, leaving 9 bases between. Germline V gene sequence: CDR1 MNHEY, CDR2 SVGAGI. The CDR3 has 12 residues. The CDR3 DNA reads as TGTGCCAGCAGTATTAGCATAAATGAGCAGTTCTTC. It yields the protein CASSISINEQFF.